This passage covers 30 T cell receptor beta chains from one sample sequenced in a study of CD8 T cells in Susac syndrome. The authors reverse transcribed roughly 0.5 to 1 ug RNA with random hexamers. From the immunoSEQ multiplex PCR reads, TCRdb called clonotypes with MiXCR, one entry per CDR3 protein. The sample includes 300,000 to 350,000 distinct CDR3 sequences, approximately 90% of them seen just once. The sample comprised CD4+ T cells from PBMCs. The source is a human donor with multiple sclerosis.

V usage is TRBV30 and J usage is TRBJ2-5; TRBD2 is a possible D gene (6 bases). Per germline, CDR1 GTSNPN and CDR2 SVGIG (reference sequence). The V gene lost 0 bases and the J gene lost 9 bases, with 8 bases spanning the gap. This CDR3 has 11 amino acids. The CDR3 DNA follows: TGTGCCTGGAGTGTAACGGGGGCCCAGTACTTC. Translating it yields CAWSVTGAQYF.

The chain links TRBV29-1 to TRBJ2-1; D could derive from TRBD1 or TRBD2 (5 bases each). V lost 4 bases to trimming and J lost 4 bases, with 11 bases between them. The CDR3 covers 13 residues. Germline CDR1 reads SQVTM; CDR2 reads ANQGSEA. Here the CDR3 reads CSVGGGWYNEQFF. CDR3 in DNA: TGCAGCGTTGGTGGGGGATGGTACAATGAGCAGTTCTTC.

The chain combines TRBV20-1 with TRBJ1-5; TRBD1 might be the D (5 bases). CDR1 is DFQATT, CDR2 SNEGSKA, per germline (reference sequence). This CDR3 region has 12 residues. V gave up 3 bases and J gave up 6 bases, with 9 bases separating them. CDR3 sequence reads: CSARGGSQPQHF. DNA of the CDR3: TGCAGTGCTAGGGGGGGGAGTCAGCCCCAGCATTTT.

The chain combines TRBV3-1 with TRBJ2-7; D could derive from TRBD1 or TRBD2 (5 bases each). CDR3 length equals 16 residues. The germline CDR1 and CDR2 sequences are LGHDT and YNNKEL (reference sequence). V was clipped by 0 bases and J by 0 bases, with 12 bases between them. The CDR3 spells CASSQDGTVSSYEQYF. CDR3 coding DNA: TGTGCCAGCAGCCAAGATGGGACCGTCAGCTCCTACGAGCAGTACTTC.

V and J are TRBV12-5 and TRBJ2-3; unclear D gene. Deletions cut 6 bases from V and 2 bases from J, with 15 bases between. The CDR3 has 15 amino acids. CDR1 LGHNT and CDR2 FRNRAP come from the germline V gene. The CDR3 protein is CASGGYAFATDTQYF. CDR3 coding DNA: TGTGCTAGTGGGGGTTATGCTTTCGCCACAGATACGCAGTATTTT.

V is TRBV20-1 and J is TRBJ2-5; the D call may be TRBD1 or TRBD2 (6 bases each). This CDR3 has 13 amino acids. The germline V gene has CDR1 DFQATT and CDR2 SNEGSKA (reference sequence). V lost 1 base to trimming and J lost 4 bases, with 10 bases between them. The CDR3 protein is CSARGGGGETQYF. CDR3 nucleotide sequence: TGCAGTGCTAGAGGTGGAGGGGGAGAGACCCAGTACTTC.

The chain is built from TRBV5-4 and TRBJ1-1; 9 positions agree with TRBD1. The germline V gene has CDR1 SGHNT and CDR2 YYREEE (reference sequence). Trimming took 7 bases from V and 3 from J; bases not matched to a gene: 13. This CDR3 region has 16 residues. The CDR3 nucleotides read TGTGCCAGCGGCGCCACAGGGGGCAGGTTGGACACTGAAGCTTTCTTT. This translates into CASGATGGRLDTEAFF.

The chain recombines TRBV23-1 with TRBJ2-6, with 8 bases identical to TRBD1. TRBV23-1 is labeled an ORF, and its function is uncertain. The V segment lost 4 bases and the J segment 3 bases; nucleotides outside the gene matches: 11. The CDR3 covers 18 residues. The CDR3 coding sequence is TGCGCCAGCAGTCCACGACAGGGGAGGAGAAGTGGGGCCAACGTCCTGACTTTC. As protein: CASSPRQGRRSGANVLTF.

This sequence joins TRBV7-2 and TRBJ2-2; no reliable D call. CDR1 is SGHTA, CDR2 FQGNSA, per germline. This CDR3 region has 14 residues. With 5 bases removed from V and 7 bases from J, the gap between germline ends came to 14 bases. The CDR3 DNA is TGTGCCAGCAGCCCCTCTAGGCCTAGCGGGGAGCTGTTTTTT. Protein: CASSPSRPSGELFF.

The chain links TRBV2 to TRBJ2-1; D is ambiguous. The CDR3 length is 15 residues. V lost 7 bases and J lost 7, with 20 bases in between. CDR1 SNHLY and CDR2 FYNNEI come from the germline V gene. DNA of the CDR3: TGTGCCAGCACCCTAGAACAGCCCACCCTTAATGAGCAGTTCTTC. Translated, it gives CASTLEQPTLNEQFF.

The genes are TRBV19 and TRBJ1-5; no definite D call. The CDR3 contains 14 residues. The ends were cut back, 6 bases at V and 6 bases at J, with 15 bases in the middle. Per the germline V gene, CDR1 is LNHDA and CDR2 is SQIVND (reference sequence). The CDR3 nucleotides read TGTGCCAGTAGAACCGACCCAGCTAGTCAGCCCCAGCATTTT. This translates into CASRTDPASQPQHF.

The chain has TRBV4-2 and TRBJ2-7; D is perhaps TRBD1 (5 bases). The CDR3 totals 14 residues. CDR1 LGHNA and CDR2 YNFKEQ come from the germline V gene. The germline V and J ends were trimmed by 0 bases and 0 bases, with 6 bases remaining between them. CDR3 sequence (DNA): TGTGCCAGCAGCCAAGACAGGGTCTCCTACGAGCAGTACTTC. This encodes CASSQDRVSYEQYF.

J is TRBJ2-3 and V is TRBV3-1; no reliable D call. Trimming stripped 1 base from V and 2 bases from J, with 10 bases between. This CDR3 spans 15 amino acids. Germline V lookup: CDR1 LGHDT, CDR2 YNNKEL (reference sequence). The CDR3 reads CASSQVPIPTDTQYF. The CDR3 DNA reads TGTGCCAGCAGCCAAGTGCCAATACCCACAGATACGCAGTATTTT.

The V gene is TRBV30, the J gene TRBJ2-2; 13 bases are shared with TRBD2. J lost 7 bases, V lost 3 bases, and 8 bases had no gene match. CDR1 GTSNPN and CDR2 SVGIG come from the germline V gene (reference sequence). The CDR3 covers 16 residues. The CDR3 nucleotides are TGTGCCTGGAGCCTGACTAGCGGGAGGTCGGGCGGGGAGCTGTTTTTT. Translating it yields CAWSLTSGRSGGELFF.

V is TRBV29-1 and J is TRBJ1-3; no reliable D call. Trimming pared 6 bases from V and 0 bases from J, leaving 12 bases between. There are 14 residues in the CDR3. The V gene's germline CDR1 is SQVTM and CDR2 ANQGSEA. The CDR3 sequence is CSVARAASGNTIYF. The CDR3 coding sequence is TGCAGCGTCGCTCGGGCGGCCTCTGGAAACACCATATATTTT. Filled out from reference TRBV29-1 and TRBJ1-3, the complete variable domain reads SAVISQKPSRDICQRGTSLTIQCQVDSQVTMMFWYRQQPGQSLTLIATANQGSEATYESGFVIDKFPISRPNLTFSTLTVSNMSPEDSSIYLCSVARAASGNTIYFGEGSWLTVV.

This chain joins TRBV29-1 and TRBJ1-4; D ambiguous. Germline V gives CDR1 SQVTM, CDR2 ANQGSEA. CDR3 length equals 12 residues. V shed 6 bases and J shed 8 bases, with 13 bases lying between them. The CDR3 loop reads CSVNTSQEKLFF. The CDR3 DNA reads TGCAGCGTCAACACTTCTCAGGAAAAACTGTTTTTT.

J is TRBJ2-7 and V is TRBV9, with D possibly matching TRBD2 (6 bases). The CDR3 is made up of 15 amino acids. The V end lost 0 bases, the J end lost 2 bases, and 12 bases lay between the germline ends. Germline lookup yields CDR1 SGDLS and CDR2 YYNGEE. CDR3 residues: CASSVGVGGPYEQYF. The CDR3, as DNA: TGTGCCAGCAGCGTAGGCGTGGGGGGACCCTACGAGCAGTACTTC.

The chain links TRBV11-1 to TRBJ2-3; D may be TRBD2 (6 bases). V lost 5 bases, J lost 3 bases, and 15 bases lay in between. The CDR3 is made up of 15 amino acids. Germline CDR1 SGHAT, CDR2 FQDESV (reference sequence). CDR3 nucleotide sequence: TGTGCCAGCAGCGGAGGGATGGGGGTAACAGATACGCAGTATTTT. Its protein product is CASSGGMGVTDTQYF.

This clonotype was recorded only once. The chain carries TRBV7-6 and TRBJ1-3; D possibly corresponds to TRBD1 (6 bases). CDR1 SGHVS and CDR2 FNYEAQ come from the germline V gene. Between the trimmed V and J ends, which lost 2 bases and 3 bases, there was a span of 11 bases. CDR3 size: 15 residues. The CDR3 reads CASSLKGGDGNTIYF. CDR3 bases: TGTGCCAGCAGCTTAAAGGGGGGGGATGGAAACACCATATATTTT.

The CDR3 is CASSWGAGGLNEQYF. CDR3 DNA: TGTGCCAGCAGCTGGGGAGCGGGGGGACTTAACGAGCAGTACTTC. V is TRBV7-2 and J is TRBJ2-7, with TRBD2 matching 9 bases. Germline values: CDR1 SGHTA, CDR2 FQGNSA. The V gene end was trimmed by 4 bases and the J gene end by 5 bases; junction bases not matched to a gene: 9. The CDR3 extends over 15 amino acids.

The V call is TRBV24-1, the J call TRBJ2-5; D is perhaps TRBD2 (5 bases). This CDR3 is 16 amino acids long. Germline CDR1 is KGHDR and CDR2 is SFDVKD. Trimming stripped 1 base from V and 0 bases from J, with 11 bases between. The CDR3 is CATSDLSFGDQETQYF. In DNA, the CDR3 is TGTGCCACCAGTGATTTAAGCTTCGGGGACCAAGAGACCCAGTACTTC.

The chain links TRBV29-1 to TRBJ2-3, with D possibly TRBD2 on 6 matching bases. Per the germline V gene, CDR1 is SQVTM and CDR2 is ANQGSEA. The CDR3 contains 16 residues. V shed 6 bases and J shed 1 base, with 20 bases lying between them. The CDR3 protein is CSVGGSLLARTDTQYF. The CDR3 DNA sequence: TGCAGCGTCGGAGGGTCGCTTCTCGCGCGCACAGATACGCAGTATTTT.

The chain recombines TRBV7-2 with TRBJ1-2; D possibly corresponds to TRBD1 (5 bases). The CDR3 runs 16 residues. Trimming pared 1 base from V and 0 bases from J, leaving 12 bases between. The germline CDR1 and CDR2 sequences are SGHTA and FQGNSA. Written as DNA, the CDR3 is TGTGCCAGCAGCTTAGTATCGACAGTAGCTAACTATGGCTACACCTTC. It encodes CASSLVSTVANYGYTF.

CDR3 coding DNA: TGTGCCAGCTCCGCGCAGGCGAACACTGAAGCTTTCTTT. Amino acid sequence: CASSAQANTEAFF. The rearrangement joins TRBV18 to TRBJ1-1; no reliable D call. The CDR3 sequence is 13 residues long. V lost 6 bases to trimming and J lost 1 base, with 9 bases between them. Germline-derived CDR1 and CDR2 are KGHSH and LQKENI.

The chain has TRBV7-9 and TRBJ1-3; D gene ambiguous. Germline V gene sequence: CDR1 SEHNR, CDR2 FQNEAQ (reference sequence). V gave up 2 bases and J gave up 8 bases, with 13 bases separating them. The CDR3 has 14 amino acids. For the CDR3, the DNA is TGTGCCAGCAGCTTAACGCAGGCGCCGCACACCATATATTTT. This gives the protein CASSLTQAPHTIYF.

The chain is built from TRBV7-2 and TRBJ2-5; TRBD1 matches 7 bases. Germline V gene data show CDR1 as SGHTA and CDR2 as FQGNSA. The CDR3 runs to 13 residues. The trim removed 6 bases at V and 7 bases at J, leaving 8 bases unmatched. Here the CDR3 DNA reads TGTGCCAGCAGTTCAGGACAGGCGGGGACCCAGTACTTC. Translation gives CASSSGQAGTQYF.

The rearrangement links TRBV7-8 to TRBJ2-2; a possible D gene is TRBD2 (6 bases). Germline V lookup: CDR1 SGHVS, CDR2 FQNEAQ. V lost 5 bases and J 6 bases, leaving 19 bases between the germline ends. This CDR3 is 16 amino acids long. CDR3 loop: CASSPPGLRAAGELFF. For the CDR3, the DNA is TGTGCCAGCAGCCCTCCGGGACTTAGGGCGGCCGGGGAGCTGTTTTTT. The whole variable domain, filled in from reference TRBV7-8 and TRBJ2-2, reads GAGVSQSPRYKVAKRGQDVALRCDPISGHVSLFWYQQALGQGPEFLTYFQNEAQLDKSGLPSDRFFAERPEGSVSTLKIQRTQQEDSAVYLCASSPPGLRAAGELFFGEGSRLTVL.

The chain links TRBV6-1 to TRBJ1-1; D is undetermined. V lost 7 bases to trimming and J lost 1 base, with 10 bases between them. CDR1 MNHNS and CDR2 SASEGT come from the germline V gene. This CDR3 comprises 13 residues. CDR3 DNA sequence: TGTGCCAGCACCCTGGTCGGGAACACTGAAGCTTTCTTT. It translates to CASTLVGNTEAFF.

J is TRBJ1-6 and V is TRBV7-3; D is unclear. Trimming stripped 1 base from V and 7 bases from J, with 14 bases between. This CDR3 is 16 amino acids long. From germline, CDR1 is SGHTA and CDR2 FQGTGA. CDR3 nucleotide sequence: TGTGCCAGCAGCTTAAGGGCCCGGGCCGCAAATTCACCCCTCCACTTT. The encoded protein is CASSLRARAANSPLHF.

CDR3 sequence: CASSLGPGRGGNEAFF. The CDR3 region has the DNA TGTGCCAGCAGCTTAGGGCCCGGCAGGGGGGGGAATGAAGCTTTCTTT. This chain uses TRBV7-9 with TRBJ1-1, with 7 bases aligning to TRBD1. The CDR3 consists of 16 residues. The ends lost 1 base at V and 7 bases at J; junction bases unmatched: 12. The germline V gene encodes CDR1 SEHNR and CDR2 FQNEAQ (reference sequence).